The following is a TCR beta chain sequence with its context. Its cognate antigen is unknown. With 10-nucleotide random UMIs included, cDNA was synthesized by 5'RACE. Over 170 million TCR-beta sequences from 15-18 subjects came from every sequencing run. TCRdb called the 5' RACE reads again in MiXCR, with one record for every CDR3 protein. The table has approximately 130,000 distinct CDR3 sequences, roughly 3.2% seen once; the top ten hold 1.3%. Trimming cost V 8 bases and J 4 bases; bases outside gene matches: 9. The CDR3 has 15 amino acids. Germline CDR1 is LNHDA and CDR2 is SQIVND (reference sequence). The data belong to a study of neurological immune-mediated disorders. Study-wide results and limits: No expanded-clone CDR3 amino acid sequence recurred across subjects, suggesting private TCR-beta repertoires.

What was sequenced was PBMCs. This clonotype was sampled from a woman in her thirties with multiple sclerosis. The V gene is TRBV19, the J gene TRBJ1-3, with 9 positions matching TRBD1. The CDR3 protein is CASGTGGSAGNTIYF. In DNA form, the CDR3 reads TGTGCCAGTGGTACAGGGGGCTCCGCCGGAAACACCATATATTTT.